These T cell receptor beta chains were read from a single sample in a study of T cells in Graves' hyperthyroidism and ophthalmopathy. TCRdb recomputed calls from the multiplex PCR reads with MiXCR, one row per CDR3 protein. The sample yields 600,000 or so distinct CDR3 sequences, about 16% seen once. The sequenced sample was blood. The receptor set was obtained from a woman aged 25 to 39 with Graves' hyperthyroidism. CDR3s include the opening cysteine and the closing phenylalanine or tryptophan. The order of the fields is CDR3 protein, CDR3 DNA, V gene, J gene, clone size, D gene. A D gene is named only where the DNA matches it firmly. Not all rows give a size; the values are once, few, many and, for expanded clones, a class.

cdr3_aa: CASSKRPRDREFF; cdr3_nt: TGTGCCAGCAGCAAGCGTCCCCGGGACAGGGAGTTCTTC; v_call: TRBV11-2; j_call: TRBJ2-1; clone_size: many; d_call: TRBD1
cdr3_aa: CASRTGQAYNEQFF; cdr3_nt: TGTGCCAGCAGAACGGGACAGGCCTACAATGAGCAGTTCTTC; v_call: TRBV28; j_call: TRBJ2-1; clone_size: .; d_call: TRBD1
cdr3_aa: CAGRGEAGELFF; cdr3_nt: TGTGCCGGACGCGGGGAGGCCGGGGAGCTGTTTTTT; v_call: TRBV12-3/TRBV12-4; j_call: TRBJ2-2; clone_size: many; d_call: .
cdr3_aa: CASGGLESVSGELFF; cdr3_nt: TGTGCCTCCGGGGGTCTAGAGAGTGTCTCCGGGGAGCTGTTTTTT; v_call: TRBV30; j_call: TRBJ2-2; clone_size: few; d_call: .
cdr3_aa: CSVYKGLAGGPSTGELFF; cdr3_nt: TGCAGCGTCTACAAGGGACTAGCGGGAGGGCCGAGCACCGGGGAGCTGTTTTTT; v_call: TRBV29-1; j_call: TRBJ2-2; clone_size: .; d_call: TRBD2
cdr3_aa: CASSTTGGYQPQHF; cdr3_nt: TGTGCCAGCAGCACGACAGGGGGCTATCAGCCCCAGCATTTT; v_call: TRBV12-3/TRBV12-4; j_call: TRBJ1-5; clone_size: many; d_call: TRBD1
cdr3_aa: CASSTGTGGRANEKLFF; cdr3_nt: TGTGCCAGCAGCACCGGGACAGGGGGAAGGGCTAATGAAAAACTGTTTTTT; v_call: TRBV28; j_call: TRBJ1-4; clone_size: many; d_call: TRBD1
cdr3_aa: CASSLQGGGTGELFF; cdr3_nt: TGTGCCAGCAGCTTACAGGGAGGTGGAACCGGGGAGCTGTTTTTT; v_call: TRBV11-3; j_call: TRBJ2-2; clone_size: many; d_call: .
cdr3_aa: CAIRPRPLAATYEQYF; cdr3_nt: TGTGCCATCAGGCCCCGTCCACTAGCGGCTACCTACGAGCAGTACTTC; v_call: TRBV10-3; j_call: TRBJ2-7; clone_size: .; d_call: TRBD2
cdr3_aa: CASRVGKTYEQYF; cdr3_nt: TGTGCCAGCAGGGTAGGGAAGACCTACGAGCAGTACTTC; v_call: TRBV12-3/TRBV12-4; j_call: TRBJ2-7; clone_size: many; d_call: .
cdr3_aa: CAWSVQWPYGYTF; cdr3_nt: TGTGCCTGGAGTGTACAATGGCCCTATGGCTACACCTTC; v_call: TRBV30; j_call: TRBJ1-2; clone_size: .; d_call: .
cdr3_aa: CASSTSGLASYNEQFF; cdr3_nt: TGTGCCAGTAGTACTTCGGGACTAGCGTCCTACAATGAGCAGTTCTTC; v_call: TRBV19; j_call: TRBJ2-1; clone_size: .; d_call: TRBD2
cdr3_aa: CASSYLYDYEQYF; cdr3_nt: TGTGCCAGCAGTTACCTCTATGACTACGAGCAGTACTTC; v_call: TRBV6-2/TRBV6-3; j_call: TRBJ2-7; clone_size: .; d_call: .
cdr3_aa: CAISESANYGYTF; cdr3_nt: TGTGCCATCAGTGAGTCGGCTAACTATGGCTACACCTTC; v_call: TRBV10-3; j_call: TRBJ1-2; clone_size: few; d_call: .
cdr3_aa: CASSSGLANYEQYF; cdr3_nt: TGTGCCAGCAGCTCGGGACTAGCTAACTACGAGCAGTACTTC; v_call: TRBV7-2; j_call: TRBJ2-7; clone_size: many; d_call: TRBD2
cdr3_aa: CSVGDRDYEQYF; cdr3_nt: TGCAGCGTAGGGGACCGAGACTACGAGCAGTACTTC; v_call: TRBV29-1; j_call: TRBJ2-7; clone_size: .; d_call: .
cdr3_aa: CAISDVAYGDEQYF; cdr3_nt: TGTGCCATCAGTGACGTGGCCTACGGCGACGAGCAGTACTTC; v_call: TRBV10-3; j_call: TRBJ2-7; clone_size: many; d_call: .
cdr3_aa: CASRGERNTEAFF; cdr3_nt: TGTGCCAGCAGAGGAGAGAGGAACACTGAAGCTTTCTTT; v_call: TRBV2; j_call: TRBJ1-1; clone_size: many; d_call: .
cdr3_aa: CASSFDGGSAYEQYF; cdr3_nt: TGTGCCAGCAGCTTTGATGGGGGTTCCGCCTACGAGCAGTACTTC; v_call: TRBV13; j_call: TRBJ2-7; clone_size: few; d_call: .
cdr3_aa: CASSLAGVPVVDVEQFF; cdr3_nt: TGCGCCAGCAGCCTTGCGGGGGTTCCTGTTGTCGATGTTGAGCAGTTCTTC; v_call: TRBV4-1; j_call: TRBJ2-1; clone_size: .; d_call: TRBD2
cdr3_aa: CASSPPEGEQYF; cdr3_nt: TGTGCCAGCAGTCCCCCCGAGGGCGAGCAGTACTTC; v_call: TRBV12-3/TRBV12-4; j_call: TRBJ2-7; clone_size: many; d_call: .
cdr3_aa: CASPPEGPHLTPDTQHF; cdr3_nt: TGTGCCAGCCCCCCCGAGGGGCCGCACCTCACCCCAGATACGCAGCATTTT; v_call: TRBV12-3/TRBV12-4; j_call: TRBJ1-5; clone_size: .; d_call: .
cdr3_aa: CASSPGRNFYEQYF; cdr3_nt: TGTGCCAGCAGTCCAGGGCGCAATTTCTACGAGCAGTACTTC; v_call: TRBV6-1; j_call: TRBJ2-7; clone_size: many; d_call: .
cdr3_aa: CASSLPGTGKVYQPQHF; cdr3_nt: TGTGCCAGCAGTTTACCCGGGACAGGGAAGGTTTATCAGCCCCAGCATTTT; v_call: TRBV27; j_call: TRBJ1-5; clone_size: .; d_call: TRBD1
cdr3_aa: CASSLLARATDTQYF; cdr3_nt: TGCGCCAGCAGCTTACTAGCGAGGGCCACAGATACGCAGTATTTT; v_call: TRBV5-1; j_call: TRBJ2-3; clone_size: .; d_call: TRBD2
cdr3_aa: CSARISGQGETQYF; cdr3_nt: TGCAGTGCTAGAATTTCCGGGCAGGGGGAGACCCAGTACTTC; v_call: TRBV20-1; j_call: TRBJ2-5; clone_size: few; d_call: .
cdr3_aa: CASSLVVRSNEQFF; cdr3_nt: TGTGCCAGCAGCTTAGTTGTGAGAAGCAATGAGCAGTTCTTC; v_call: TRBV7-8; j_call: TRBJ2-1; clone_size: many; d_call: .
cdr3_aa: CASSYDKPGEQYF; cdr3_nt: TGTGCCAGCAGCTACGACAAACCCGGCGAGCAGTACTTC; v_call: TRBV5-5; j_call: TRBJ2-7; clone_size: many; d_call: .
cdr3_aa: CAISEVAEEVGSEQFF; cdr3_nt: TGTGCCATCAGTGAAGTAGCGGAGGAAGTCGGCAGTGAGCAGTTCTTC; v_call: TRBV10-3; j_call: TRBJ2-1; clone_size: .; d_call: .
cdr3_aa: CSASSSGRSDEQFF; cdr3_nt: TGCAGTGCTAGTAGTAGCGGGAGGAGCGATGAGCAGTTCTTC; v_call: TRBV20-1; j_call: TRBJ2-1; clone_size: .; d_call: TRBD2
cdr3_aa: CASPSPPSGNTIYF; cdr3_nt: TGTGCCAGCCCATCCCCTCCGTCTGGAAACACCATATATTTT; v_call: TRBV12-3/TRBV12-4; j_call: TRBJ1-3; clone_size: many; d_call: .
cdr3_aa: CATSPNRGTRQEQYF; cdr3_nt: TGTGCCACCAGCCCGAACAGGGGGACGCGACAAGAGCAGTACTTC; v_call: TRBV15; j_call: TRBJ2-7; clone_size: many; d_call: TRBD1
cdr3_aa: CSAREGEGIYEQYF; cdr3_nt: TGCAGTGCAAGAGAGGGGGAGGGAATTTACGAGCAGTACTTC; v_call: TRBV20-1; j_call: TRBJ2-7; clone_size: many; d_call: .
cdr3_aa: CASCRDRDTEAFF; cdr3_nt: TGTGCCAGCTGCCGGGACAGGGACACTGAAGCTTTCTTT; v_call: TRBV2; j_call: TRBJ1-1; clone_size: many; d_call: TRBD1
cdr3_aa: CASSQQTASAASGNTIYF; cdr3_nt: TGCGCCAGCAGCCAACAGACAGCTTCGGCGGCCTCTGGAAACACCATATATTTT; v_call: TRBV4-1; j_call: TRBJ1-3; clone_size: .; d_call: .
cdr3_aa: CASSQTAGGGETQYF; cdr3_nt: TGTGCCAGCAGCCAGACAGCGGGAGGGGGAGAGACCCAGTACTTC; v_call: TRBV3-1; j_call: TRBJ2-5; clone_size: few; d_call: TRBD2
cdr3_aa: CSVELGRNTEAFF; cdr3_nt: TGCAGCGTTGAATTGGGACGGAACACTGAAGCTTTCTTT; v_call: TRBV29-1; j_call: TRBJ1-1; clone_size: .; d_call: .
cdr3_aa: CASSTNPNYEQYF; cdr3_nt: TGTGCCAGTTCTACAAATCCGAACTACGAGCAGTACTTC; v_call: TRBV27; j_call: TRBJ2-7; clone_size: .; d_call: .
cdr3_aa: CASSLRQSNQPQHF; cdr3_nt: TGTGCCAGCAGTTTAAGGCAGAGCAATCAGCCCCAGCATTTT; v_call: TRBV28; j_call: TRBJ1-5; clone_size: many; d_call: .
cdr3_aa: CASSLSYTGELFF; cdr3_nt: TGTGCCAGCAGCTTAAGCTACACCGGGGAGCTGTTTTTT; v_call: TRBV7-2; j_call: TRBJ2-2; clone_size: many; d_call: .
cdr3_aa: CASSAPLAGVADTQYF; cdr3_nt: TGTGCCAGCAGCGCACCACTAGCGGGAGTGGCAGATACGCAGTATTTT; v_call: TRBV7-2; j_call: TRBJ2-3; clone_size: .; d_call: TRBD2
cdr3_aa: CASSSQAANNNSPLHF; cdr3_nt: TGTGCCAGCTCATCACAGGCAGCGAATAATAATTCACCCCTCCACTTT; v_call: TRBV6-1; j_call: TRBJ1-6; clone_size: many; d_call: .
cdr3_aa: CASSSWTQNTEAFF; cdr3_nt: TGTGCCAGCAGTTCATGGACACAAAACACTGAAGCTTTCTTT; v_call: TRBV28; j_call: TRBJ1-1; clone_size: .; d_call: .
cdr3_aa: CASGGDGGELFF; cdr3_nt: TGTGCCAGCGGAGGAGATGGCGGGGAGCTGTTTTTT; v_call: TRBV2; j_call: TRBJ2-2; clone_size: many; d_call: .
cdr3_aa: CASSLLEPDLLNYGYTF; cdr3_nt: TGTGCCAGCAGTTTATTAGAGCCCGACCTCTTAAACTATGGCTACACCTTC; v_call: TRBV28; j_call: TRBJ1-2; clone_size: few; d_call: .
cdr3_aa: CASTPFLQDRYGYTF; cdr3_nt: TGTGCCAGCACACCCTTTCTGCAGGACCGCTATGGCTACACCTTC; v_call: TRBV7-9; j_call: TRBJ1-2; clone_size: many; d_call: .
cdr3_aa: CASGLVGKGANSTNEKLFF; cdr3_nt: TGTGCTAGTGGTTTAGTAGGGAAGGGCGCCAATTCAACTAATGAAAAACTGTTTTTT; v_call: TRBV12-5; j_call: TRBJ1-4; clone_size: .; d_call: .
cdr3_aa: CASSVEGRGAKNIQYF; cdr3_nt: TGTGCCAGCAGTGTTGAAGGGAGGGGAGCCAAAAACATTCAGTACTTC; v_call: TRBV2; j_call: TRBJ2-4; clone_size: many; d_call: TRBD2